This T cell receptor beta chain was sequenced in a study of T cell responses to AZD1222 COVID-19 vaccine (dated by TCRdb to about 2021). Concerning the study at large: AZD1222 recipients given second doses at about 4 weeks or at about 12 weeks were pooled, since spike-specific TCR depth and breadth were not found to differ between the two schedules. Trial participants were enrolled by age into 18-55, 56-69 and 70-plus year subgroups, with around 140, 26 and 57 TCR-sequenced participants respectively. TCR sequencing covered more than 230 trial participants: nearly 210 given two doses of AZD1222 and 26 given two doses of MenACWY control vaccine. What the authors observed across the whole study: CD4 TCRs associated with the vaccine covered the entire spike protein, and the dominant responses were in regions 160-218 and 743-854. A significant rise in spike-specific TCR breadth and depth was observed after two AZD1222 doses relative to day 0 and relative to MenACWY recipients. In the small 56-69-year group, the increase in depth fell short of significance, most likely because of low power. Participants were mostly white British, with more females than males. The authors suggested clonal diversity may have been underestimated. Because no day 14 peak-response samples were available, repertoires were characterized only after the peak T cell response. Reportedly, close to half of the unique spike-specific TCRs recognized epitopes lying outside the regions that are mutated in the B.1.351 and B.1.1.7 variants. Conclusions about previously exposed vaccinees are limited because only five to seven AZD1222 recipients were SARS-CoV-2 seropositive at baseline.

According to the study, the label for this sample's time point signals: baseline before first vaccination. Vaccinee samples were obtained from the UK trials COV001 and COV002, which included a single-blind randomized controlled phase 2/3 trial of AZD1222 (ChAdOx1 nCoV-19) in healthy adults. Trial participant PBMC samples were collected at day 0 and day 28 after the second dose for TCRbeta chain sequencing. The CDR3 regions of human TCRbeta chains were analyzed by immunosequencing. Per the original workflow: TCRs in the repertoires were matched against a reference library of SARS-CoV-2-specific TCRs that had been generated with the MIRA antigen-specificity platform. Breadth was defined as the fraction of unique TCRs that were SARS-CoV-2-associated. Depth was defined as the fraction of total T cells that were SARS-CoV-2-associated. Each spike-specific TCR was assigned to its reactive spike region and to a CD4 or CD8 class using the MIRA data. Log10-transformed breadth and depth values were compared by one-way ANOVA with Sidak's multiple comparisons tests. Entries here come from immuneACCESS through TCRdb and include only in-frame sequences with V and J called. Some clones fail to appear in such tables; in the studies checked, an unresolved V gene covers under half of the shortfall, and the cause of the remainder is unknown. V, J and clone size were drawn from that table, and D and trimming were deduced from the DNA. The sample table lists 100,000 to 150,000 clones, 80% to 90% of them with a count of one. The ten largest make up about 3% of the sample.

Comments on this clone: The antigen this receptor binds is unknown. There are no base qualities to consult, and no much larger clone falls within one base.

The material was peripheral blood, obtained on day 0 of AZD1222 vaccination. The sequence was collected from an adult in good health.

CDR3 reads: CASSIWGGNEQFF. The sequenced DNA is TGTGCCAGTAGTATCTGGGGTGGCAATGAGCAGTTCTTC. The rearranged chain carries TRBV19 and TRBJ2-1; too little of a D gene remains to name it. Trimming takes 3 bases from V and 6 bases from J, and the germline ends sit 9 bases apart. The germline V gene (reference sequence) gives CDR1 as LNHDA and CDR2 as SQIVND. Inclusive of the bounding cysteine and phenylalanine, the CDR3 is 13 residues long. Left in the record is the CDR3 DNA by itself, 39 bases read in frame from the first base.